The following is a T cell receptor beta chain sequence with its context. V gave up 5 bases and J gave up 5 bases; unmatched junction bases: 9. Germline V lookup: CDR1 MNHEY, CDR2 SVGAGI. The CDR3 is made up of 15 amino acids. This specimen comes from a study of blood T cell repertoires in COVID-19. Study-wide background: Material from acute and convalescent COVID-19 was sourced from the United States, Italy and Spain. T cells, B-cell-depleted T cells, or PBMCs provided the cDNA or gDNA that served as material.

Original methodology: Nucleated cell counts were estimated from reference gene primer amplification. TCRdb keeps only in-frame clones here, not all; method: immunoSEQ multiplex PCR. The D gene and trimming were derived from the DNA, and the V and J assignments and clone size from that table. This table holds about 98,000 clones, more than 75% found once. The sequenced material came from peripheral blood. The chain joins TRBV6-5 to TRBJ2-7; 10 positions agree with TRBD2. This TCR derives from a man aged 50 or older with acute or convalescent COVID-19. This CDR3 reads CASSTPLAGVNEQYF. CDR3 DNA sequence: TGTGCCAGCAGTACCCCTCTAGCGGGAGTTAACGAGCAGTACTTC.